This T cell receptor (beta chain) was captured in a study of cytomegalovirus exposure and HLA in healthy donors. Study-wide points: Investigators reported 150 to 200 TCR beta chains as tied to cytomegalovirus. Presence/absence analyses rested on an assumption that sequencing depth was roughly uniform across donors. After further analysis at a later stage, 16,951 TCR beta sequences were associated with HLA alleles at 0.05 false discovery rate.

Amplification used 60 Vbeta primers and 13 Jbeta primers. Sequenced by immunoSEQ multiplex PCR; TCRdb stores in-frame clones only, minus some. The sample has roughly 100,000 clones; roughly 63% are singletons. Germline V gives CDR1 SGHDT, CDR2 YYEEEE. The CDR3 loop spans 17 amino acids. The J segment lost 4 bases and the V segment lost 1 base, leaving 9 bases of the junction unmatched. This clone was detected a few times. Its antigen is undetermined. V is TRBV5-6 and J is TRBJ2-3; TRBD2 matches at 10 bases. Sequences were obtained from PBMCs. The receptor was isolated from a boy between 5 and 17 years old in good health and CMV-seropositive. CDR3 sequence reads: CASSLPSGGGGSDTQYF. The CDR3 nucleotides are TGTGCCAGCAGCTTGCCTAGCGGGGGAGGAGGTTCAGATACGCAGTATTTT.